These 29 T cell receptor beta chains were all obtained from the same sample, sequenced in a study of T cell repertoires in cytomegalovirus infection. TCRdb passed the reads through MiXCR, listing each CDR3 protein once. The sample consists of under 250,000 distinct CDR3 sequences, 9% to 15% of them appearing once. Sequencing was performed on PBMCs. These TCRs come from a human donor in good health (CMV status not recorded). Some clones in this sample may be carry-over from other donors' samples.

V and J are TRBV7-9 and TRBJ1-2, with D maybe TRBD1 (6 bases). Germline V CDR1 and CDR2: SEHNR, FQNEAQ (reference sequence). This CDR3 has 16 residues. Between the trimmed V and J ends, which lost 1 base and 8 bases, there was a span of 20 bases. CDR3 sequence: CASSLEGGGPSGGYTF. The CDR3 DNA is TGTGCCAGCAGCTTAGAGGGGGGCGGACCCTCAGGAGGCTACACCTTC.

The CDR3 protein is CASSRAGAAYNEQFF. CDR3 DNA: TGTGCCAGCAGTCGGGCGGGAGCGGCCTACAATGAGCAGTTCTTC. J is TRBJ2-1 and V is TRBV6-5, with 7 positions matching TRBD2. Germline-derived CDR1 and CDR2 are MNHEY and SVGAGI. The CDR3 loop spans 15 amino acids. J was trimmed by 2 bases and V by 5 bases; bases with no gene match: 6.

This clonotype was recorded at least ten times. The rearrangement uses TRBV29-1 and TRBJ1-6; D is unresolved. Germline CDR1 SQVTM, CDR2 ANQGSEA. Trimming left V 4 bases short and J 7 bases short, with 11 bases between. This CDR3 spans 13 amino acids. The CDR3 bases are TGCAGCGTTGCTGAGGGTGGCAATTCACCCCTCCACTTT. Translating gives CSVAEGGNSPLHF.

This clonotype has at least ten counts. The chain recombines TRBV25-1 with TRBJ2-5, with TRBD2 identical over 7 bases. The germline V gene encodes CDR1 MGHDK and CDR2 SYGVNS. This CDR3 has 14 residues. After removal of 4 bases from V and 5 bases from J, the junction contained 7 bases not matched to a gene. The CDR3 reads CASSVTSSAETQYF. CDR3 in DNA: TGTGCCAGCAGTGTGACTAGCAGTGCGGAGACCCAGTACTTC.

This clonotype was seen a few times. The gene calls are TRBV10-3 and TRBJ1-3; D ambiguous. The germline gives CDR1 ENHRY, CDR2 SYGVKD. The CDR3 covers 17 residues. V lost 0 bases and J lost 0, with 12 bases in between. CDR3 in DNA: TGTGCCATCAGTGAGTCGCTTGGCAGCCCCTCTGGAAACACCATATATTTT. It yields the protein CAISESLGSPSGNTIYF.

This clonotype was observed a few times. The chain uses TRBV29-1 and TRBJ2-2; 9 nucleotides agree with TRBD1. The CDR3 covers 15 residues. The germline V gene encodes CDR1 SQVTM and CDR2 ANQGSEA. Trimming took 7 bases from V and 6 from J; bases not matched to a gene: 12. For the CDR3, the DNA is TGCAGCGCTGGACCGGGACAGGGTAGTCCCGGGGAGCTGTTTTTT. Protein sequence: CSAGPGQGSPGELFF.

This clonotype was picked up a small number of times. The V call is TRBV6-5, the J call TRBJ1-2; no definite D call. The length of the CDR3 is 13 residues. Trimming shortened V by 4 bases and J by 5 bases, and 11 bases separated the two germline ends. CDR1 and CDR2 from the germline V gene are MNHEY and SVGAGI. This CDR3 is CASSSNTRYGYTF. The CDR3 DNA reads TGTGCCAGCAGTTCTAACACTCGGTATGGCTACACCTTC.

The sample holds many counts of this clonotype. The chain combines TRBV7-8 with TRBJ2-5, with D possibly matching TRBD2 (5 bases). Trimming cost V 2 bases and J 4 bases, with 11 bases left between them. CDR3 size: 14 residues. Germline V gene lookup returns CDR1 SGHVS and CDR2 FQNEAQ. The CDR3 is CASSLSEVRETQYF. The CDR3 coding sequence is TGTGCCAGCAGCTTATCGGAGGTCAGAGAGACCCAGTACTTC.

This clonotype was detected many times. The chain carries TRBV7-6 and TRBJ1-1; 7 nucleotides align to TRBD1. Germline CDR1 is SGHVS and CDR2 is FNYEAQ. The CDR3 loop spans 16 amino acids. V lost 2 bases to trimming and J lost 4 bases; unmatched junction nucleotides: 10. The CDR3 sequence is CASSLRQQGFGTEAFF. In DNA form, the CDR3 reads TGTGCCAGCAGCTTACGGCAACAGGGGTTCGGCACTGAAGCTTTCTTT.

Ten or more counts support this clonotype. The J gene is TRBJ2-7, the V gene TRBV4-3, with D hard to call. Germline CDR1 LGHNA, CDR2 YSLEER. The V end was cut by 4 bases, the J end by 0 bases, with 16 bases between. The CDR3 length is 16 residues. Here the CDR3 reads CASSPTLTASSYEQYF. CDR3 DNA sequence: TGCGCCAGCAGCCCGACCTTGACCGCTAGCTCCTACGAGCAGTACTTC.

This clonotype was counted many times. V and J are TRBV5-1 and TRBJ2-1; 10 bases agree with TRBD1. CDR1 is SGHRS and CDR2 is YFSETQ in the germline V gene. The CDR3 loop spans 14 amino acids. With 8 bases clipped from V and 1 base from J, the junction kept 3 bases outside the gene matches. The CDR3 reads CASKGQGSYNEQFF. In DNA form, the CDR3 reads TGCGCCAGTAAGGGACAGGGGTCCTACAATGAGCAGTTCTTC.

This clonotype was recorded many times. The chain recombines TRBV7-2 with TRBJ2-1; D is perhaps TRBD2 (7 bases). The CDR3 runs 15 residues. The V gene's germline CDR1 is SGHTA and CDR2 FQGNSA. The V end was cut by 5 bases, the J end by 0 bases, with 11 bases between. CDR3 in DNA: TGTGCCAGCAGCGTGGGAGGGGGCTCCTACAATGAGCAGTTCTTC. This encodes CASSVGGGSYNEQFF.

This clonotype was seen repeatedly, ten times or more. The chain carries TRBV11-2 and TRBJ2-7; 11 bases line up with TRBD2. CDR1 and CDR2 (germline): SGHAT, FQNNGV. The CDR3 extends over 16 amino acids. The trim removed 1 base at V and 4 bases at J, leaving 6 bases unmatched. CDR3 amino acids: CASSLVSLAGVYEQYF. In DNA form, the CDR3 reads TGTGCCAGCAGCTTAGTCTCACTAGCGGGAGTTTACGAGCAGTACTTC.

This clonotype was observed many times. The chain couples TRBV7-2 to TRBJ2-4; no definite D call. Trimming removed 1 base from V and 9 bases from J, with 13 bases in between. The CDR3 loop spans 14 amino acids. Germline V CDR1 and CDR2: SGHTA, FQGNSA. In DNA, the CDR3 is TGTGCCAGCAGCTTAGAGTCCCAAGCAGGCATTCAGTACTTC. Protein: CASSLESQAGIQYF.

This clonotype appeared many times. The V gene is TRBV7-9, the J gene TRBJ2-3, with 11 positions matching TRBD2. The CDR3 is 15 residues long. Germline V gene lookup returns CDR1 SEHNR and CDR2 FQNEAQ (reference sequence). V shed 7 bases and J 6 bases; nucleotides not matched to a gene: 9. CDR3 sequence: CASILSGGAFDTQYF. The CDR3 coding sequence is TGTGCCAGCATCCTTAGCGGGGGGGCCTTTGATACGCAGTATTTT.

This clonotype has at least ten counts. This sequence joins TRBV7-2 and TRBJ1-5; no clear D gene. The germline V gene has CDR1 SGHTA and CDR2 FQGNSA. This CDR3 is 15 amino acids long. Trimming took 5 bases from V and 2 from J, leaving 13 bases between them. CDR3 sequence: CASSPQPGGNQPQHF. In DNA form, the CDR3 reads TGTGCCAGCAGCCCCCAACCTGGAGGCAATCAGCCCCAGCATTTT. The variable domain in full, completed from reference TRBV7-2 and TRBJ1-5, reads GAGVSQSPSNKVTEKGKDVELRCDPISGHTALYWYRQSLGQGLEFLIYFQGNSAPDKSGLPSDRFSAERTGGSVSTLTIQRTQQEDSAVYLCASSPQPGGNQPQHFGDGTRLSIL.

V and J are TRBV5-1 and TRBJ2-7; tentatively, D is TRBD2 (5 bases). V was trimmed by 4 bases and J by 0 bases, leaving 11 bases between them. The CDR3 loop spans 14 amino acids. CDR1 and CDR2 (germline): SGHRS, YFSETQ. CDR3 DNA sequence: TGCGCCAGCAGCGGGGAGCGGAGCTCCTACGAGCAGTACTTC. It translates to CASSGERSSYEQYF.

This clonotype has a count of ten or more. The chain is built from TRBV28 and TRBJ1-2, with D perhaps matching TRBD1 (5 bases). Looked up from germline, CDR1 is MDHEN and CDR2 is SYDVKM. The CDR3 runs to 13 residues. The V end lost 2 bases, the J end lost 5 bases, and 9 bases lay between the germline ends. The CDR3 nucleotides read TGTGCCAGCAGTTTACGGACATCATATGGCTACACCTTC. Its translation: CASSLRTSYGYTF.

For this clonotype: A much larger clone sits a single nucleotide away, making a read error possible. This rearrangement joins TRBV12-3 or TRBV12-4 to TRBJ2-2; 7 bases align to TRBD2. The CDR3 contains 15 residues. CDR3 residues: CVSRTGRNRAGELFF. CDR3 nucleotide sequence: TGTGTCAGCAGAACCGGGAGGAACCGCGCCGGGGAGCTGTTTTTT.

This chain uses TRBV20-1 with TRBJ2-5, with 10 bases that match TRBD2. Germline CDR1 reads DFQATT; CDR2 reads SNEGSKA (reference sequence). CDR3 length equals 13 residues. The CDR3 DNA is TGCAGCCCCACAGGGACTAGCGAGGAGACCCAGTACTTC. Protein sequence: CSPTGTSEETQYF.

This clonotype was seen more than once but under ten times. The chain carries TRBV20-1 and TRBJ2-7; 11 nucleotides match TRBD1. CDR1 is DFQATT, CDR2 SNEGSKA, per germline (reference sequence). V was clipped by 5 bases and J by 3 bases; unmatched bases: 9. The CDR3 covers 15 residues. The CDR3, as DNA: TGCAGTGCTCCGCCTCCGGGACAGGGGGACTACGAGCAGTACTTC. This gives the protein CSAPPPGQGDYEQYF.

Many counts were recorded for this clonotype. This rearrangement joins TRBV6-2 or TRBV6-3 to TRBJ1-1; maybe TRBD1 (5 bases). V lost 2 bases, J lost 5 bases, and 15 bases lay in between. The CDR3 runs to 15 residues. Germline V gene lookup returns CDR1 MNHEY and CDR2 SVGEGT. CDR3 residues: CASSYLITGRTEAFF. The CDR3 DNA reads TGTGCCAGCAGTTACCTAATAACAGGTCGGACTGAAGCTTTCTTT.

This chain joins TRBV20-1 and TRBJ1-2, with TRBD1 matching over 7 bases. There are 14 residues in the CDR3. The germline V gene encodes CDR1 DFQATT and CDR2 SNEGSKA (reference sequence). The V gene end was trimmed by 3 bases and the J gene end by 2 bases; junction bases not matched to a gene: 6. CDR3: CSARGYRGNYGYTF. The CDR3 DNA reads TGCAGTGCTAGGGGCTACAGGGGCAACTATGGCTACACCTTC.

There are many counts of this clonotype. J is TRBJ1-2 and V is TRBV28; 7 bases map to TRBD1. The CDR3 is 13 amino acids. J gave up 8 bases and V 4 bases, and 7 bases lay outside the gene matches. The germline CDR1 and CDR2 sequences are MDHEN and SYDVKM. CDR3 loop: CASSYTGVKGYTF. The DNA for the CDR3 is TGTGCCAGCAGTTATACAGGGGTAAAGGGCTACACCTTC.

This clonotype has a count of ten or more. The chain joins TRBV7-2 to TRBJ2-1, with 13 bases fitting TRBD2. The CDR3 runs to 16 residues. Unmatched junction bases numbered 2, after V lost 3 bases and J lost 3 bases. Germline assignment: CDR1 SGHTA and CDR2 FQGNSA. CDR3 region: CASSLGLAGLYNEQFF. The CDR3, as DNA: TGTGCCAGCAGCTTGGGACTAGCGGGGCTCTACAATGAGCAGTTCTTC.

There are a few counts of this clonotype. The rearrangement links TRBV12-3 or TRBV12-4 to TRBJ1-2, with no clear D. Trimming left V 6 bases short and J 4 bases short, with 15 bases between. The CDR3 consists of 14 residues. The CDR3 region is CASSGRGGSYGYTF. CDR3 DNA: TGTGCCAGCAGCGGACGCGGTGGGAGCTATGGCTACACCTTC.

The chain couples TRBV2 to TRBJ1-1; TRBD1 matches at 10 bases. Germline V lookup: CDR1 SNHLY, CDR2 FYNNEI. This CDR3 spans 17 amino acids. J was trimmed by 3 bases and V by 5 bases; bases with no gene match: 12. The CDR3: CASSLPTGTGVDTEAFF. In nucleotides, the CDR3 is TGTGCCAGCAGTCTTCCCACCGGGACAGGGGTGGACACTGAAGCTTTCTTT.

Many counts were recorded for this clonotype. The chain carries TRBV7-2 and TRBJ2-7; perhaps TRBD1 as D (6 bases). CDR1 SGHTA and CDR2 FQGNSA come from the germline V gene. The CDR3 is 13 amino acids. V shed 5 bases and J shed 3 bases, with 11 bases lying between them. The CDR3 nucleotides are TGTGCCAGCAGCCCTACAGGGTACTACGAGCAGTACTTC. It codes for CASSPTGYYEQYF.

Only a few counts were recorded for this clonotype. The rearrangement uses TRBV20-1 and TRBJ1-1; 11 nucleotides line up with TRBD1. The CDR3 covers 13 residues. The germline V gene encodes CDR1 DFQATT and CDR2 SNEGSKA (reference sequence). V shed 3 bases, J shed 11 bases, and the junction held 8 bases outside the gene matches. The CDR3 here is CSARVDRGLGAFF. The CDR3 DNA reads as TGCAGTGCTAGGGTGGACAGGGGGCTGGGTGCTTTCTTT.